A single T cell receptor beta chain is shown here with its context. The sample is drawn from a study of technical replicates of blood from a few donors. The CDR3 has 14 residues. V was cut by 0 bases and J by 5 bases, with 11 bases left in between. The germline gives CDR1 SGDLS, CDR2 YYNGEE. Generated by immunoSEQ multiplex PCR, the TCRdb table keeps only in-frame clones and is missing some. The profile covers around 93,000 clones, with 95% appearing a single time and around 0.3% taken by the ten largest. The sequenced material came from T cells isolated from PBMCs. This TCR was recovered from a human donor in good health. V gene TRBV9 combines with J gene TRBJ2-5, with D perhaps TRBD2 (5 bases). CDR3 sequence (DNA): TGTGCCAGCAGCGTAGACCCTAGCAGCGAGACCCAGTACTTC. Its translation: CASSVDPSSETQYF.